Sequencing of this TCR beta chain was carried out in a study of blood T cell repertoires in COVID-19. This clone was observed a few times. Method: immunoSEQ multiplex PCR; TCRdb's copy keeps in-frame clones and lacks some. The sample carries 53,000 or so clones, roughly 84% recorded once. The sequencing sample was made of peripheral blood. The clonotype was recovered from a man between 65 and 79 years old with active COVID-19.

The chain's CDR3 is CASSIGDSETGGYTF. CDR3 nucleotides: TGTGCCAGTAGTATAGGGGACAGTGAAACGGGTGGCTACACCTTC. The rearrangement links TRBV19 to TRBJ1-2, with 7 bases matching TRBD1. The germline V gene has CDR1 LNHDA and CDR2 SQIVND (reference sequence). The CDR3 totals 15 residues. J gave up 7 bases and V 1 base, and 9 bases lay outside the gene matches.